This T cell receptor (beta chain) stems from a study of molecular identifiers for immune sequencing clone quantification. Study-wide results and caveats: Clones above 20 RNA copies contained over 98% of effector molecules but under 1% of naive ones.

This clonotype was seen only a few times. Its antigen remains unidentified. Using its own MiXCR run on the PCR reads, TCRdb lists one record per CDR3 protein. The table shows just over 95,000 distinct CDR3 sequences, with 24% occurring only once. J gave up 9 bases and V 5 bases, and 15 bases lay outside the gene matches. Looked up from germline, CDR1 is LGHDT and CDR2 is YNNKEL (reference sequence). This CDR3 is 16 amino acids long. Sequencing used naive CD8+ T cells from blood, with Jurkat cell RNA spiked in. Subset described: FACS-sorted CD8+CD4-CCR7+CD45RA+ naive T cells. This chain uses TRBV3-1 with TRBJ2-1, with TRBD2 matching 8 bases. This sequence was found in a human donor in good health. Some libraries in this study had Jurkat cell RNA spiked in. The CDR3, as DNA: TGTGCCAGCAGCAAAGCGTGGCGGGGGGTTGAGGGTGAGCAGTTCTTC. Translation gives CASSKAWRGVEGEQFF.